These 28 T cell receptor beta chains were sequenced from one sample in a study of control samples from healthy donors and cancer patients. Method: immunoSEQ multiplex PCR; TCRdb's copy keeps in-frame clones and lacks some. This repertoire shows some 200,000 clones, 90% to 95% found once; its top ten account for around 1.6%. Sequenced sample: blood. The receptors stem from a man between 18 and 29 years old in good health.

The chain links TRBV5-1 to TRBJ2-3, with D possibly called TRBD1 or TRBD2 (5 bases each). This CDR3 is built from 15 residues. Germline CDR1 and CDR2: SGHRS and YFSETQ. V dropped 3 bases and J dropped 6 bases, with 17 bases sitting between them. The CDR3 reads CASSSGTGDSDTQYF. The CDR3 region has the DNA TGCGCCAGCAGCTCCGGGACGGGTGATTCGGATACGCAGTATTTT.

The chain is built from TRBV9 and TRBJ2-1, with D unresolved. Germline-derived CDR1 and CDR2 are SGDLS and YYNGEE. V lost 1 base and J lost 4, with 6 bases in between. This CDR3 has 13 amino acids. Here the CDR3 reads CASSVLGYNEQFF. CDR3 DNA sequence: TGTGCCAGCAGCGTATTGGGTTACAATGAGCAGTTCTTC. The full variable domain, rest sourced from reference TRBV9 and TRBJ2-1, is DSGVTQTPKHLITATGQRVTLRCSPRSGDLSVYWYQQSLDQGLQFLIQYYNGEERAKGNILERFSAQQFPDLHSELNLSSLELGDSALYFCASSVLGYNEQFFGPGTRLTVL.

The rearrangement links TRBV7-3 to TRBJ2-5; 9 nucleotides agree with TRBD2. The CDR3 spans 16 residues. Germline lookup yields CDR1 SGHTA and CDR2 FQGTGA. The ends lost 5 bases at V and 2 bases at J; junction bases unmatched: 9. The CDR3 DNA sequence: TGTGCCAGCAGCCCGACCGCGGGGGGGGCGCAAGAGACCCAGTACTTC. Translating gives CASSPTAGGAQETQYF.

This clone came up once. The V call is TRBV6-1, the J call TRBJ2-2; TRBD2 aligns across 9 bases. This CDR3 has 20 residues. Losses at the gene ends were 1 base for V and 7 bases for J; bases not matched to a gene: 19. The germline V gene has CDR1 MNHNS and CDR2 SASEGT. CDR3 nucleotides: TGTGCCAGCAGTGAAGGCCTTGGCGGGAAGCGGGGGGTATCGGGCGGGGAGCTGTTTTTT. Its translation is CASSEGLGGKRGVSGGELFF.

V usage is TRBV7-9 and J usage is TRBJ1-2; 7 nucleotides line up with TRBD1. V lost 6 bases, J lost 3 bases, and 10 bases stayed unmatched. This CDR3 is built from 15 residues. Germline V gene lookup returns CDR1 SEHNR and CDR2 FQNEAQ (reference sequence). The CDR3 region is CASSSDRATDYGYTF. The CDR3, as DNA: TGTGCCAGCAGTTCTGACAGGGCTACAGACTATGGCTACACCTTC.

V usage is TRBV5-4 and J usage is TRBJ2-3; 7 bases map to TRBD1. Losses at the gene ends were 5 bases for V and 7 bases for J; bases not matched to a gene: 7. Germline loops: CDR1 SGHNT, CDR2 YYREEE (reference sequence). CDR3 length: 13 residues. The chain's CDR3 is CASSPRDSYTQYF. Written as DNA, the CDR3 is TGTGCCAGCAGTCCCCGGGACAGCTATACGCAGTATTTT.

V and J are TRBV5-1 and TRBJ2-1, with TRBD1 matching 9 bases. The CDR3 sequence is 15 residues long. The V gene end was trimmed by 4 bases and the J gene end by 6 bases; junction bases not matched to a gene: 8. Germline-derived CDR1 and CDR2 are SGHRS and YFSETQ. The CDR3 DNA reads as TGCGCCAGCAGCATCGGGACAGGGCTTTTCAATGAGCAGTTCTTC. This encodes CASSIGTGLFNEQFF.

The V and J genes are TRBV28 and TRBJ1-5; 10 nucleotides agree with TRBD1. Germline CDR1 reads MDHEN; CDR2 reads SYDVKM. This CDR3 spans 16 amino acids. Losses at the gene ends were 4 bases for V and 10 bases for J; bases not matched to a gene: 13. The CDR3 protein is CASSSAGQGEVVPQHF. The CDR3 coding sequence is TGTGCCAGCAGTTCCGCTGGACAGGGGGAGGTAGTTCCCCAGCATTTT. Full variable domain (remainder filled in from reference TRBV28 and TRBJ1-5): DVKVTQSSRYLVKRTGEKVFLECVQDMDHENMFWYRQDPGLGLRLIYFSYDVKMKEKGDIPEGYSVSREKKERFSLILESASTNQTSMYLCASSSAGQGEVVPQHFGDGTRLSIL.

The DNA for the CDR3 is TGTGCCAGCAGCCAAGATGAGGGAGGGACGGTCAACTACGAGCAGTACTTC. Translated: CASSQDEGGTVNYEQYF. This chain connects TRBV4-2 to TRBJ2-7; TRBD2 matches 7 bases. The CDR3 runs 17 residues. The junction had 11 bases not matched to a gene; V was cut back by 0 bases and J by 3 bases. The germline V gene encodes CDR1 LGHNA and CDR2 YNFKEQ.

V gene TRBV30 combines with J gene TRBJ1-2; D gene ambiguous. The ends were cut back, 0 bases at V and 8 bases at J, with 13 bases in the middle. CDR3 length equals 13 residues. In germline, CDR1 is GTSNPN, CDR2 SVGIG (reference sequence). Here the CDR3 reads CAWSVRQSRGYTF. The CDR3 coding sequence is TGTGCCTGGAGTGTACGGCAGTCAAGGGGCTACACCTTC.

The rearrangement joins TRBV2 to TRBJ1-2; D possibly corresponds to TRBD1 (5 bases). Per the germline V gene, CDR1 is SNHLY and CDR2 is FYNNEI. This CDR3 has 15 residues. V was pared by 0 bases and J by 4 bases, with 12 bases between. The CDR3 spells CASSEAGRVVYGYTF. The CDR3 DNA is TGTGCCAGCAGTGAAGCGGGCAGGGTTGTCTATGGCTACACCTTC.

This chain connects TRBV5-1 to TRBJ1-1, with a tentative D call TRBD1 (6 bases). This CDR3 region has 14 residues. Germline values: CDR1 SGHRS, CDR2 YFSETQ. The ends were cut back, 2 bases at V and 5 bases at J, with 13 bases in the middle. CDR3 bases: TGCGCCAGCAGCTTCTCGGGGGACATAACTGAAGCTTTCTTT. Amino acids: CASSFSGDITEAFF.

The genes are TRBV25-1 and TRBJ1-4; D remains ambiguous. The CDR3 is 15 amino acids. Looked up from germline, CDR1 is MGHDK and CDR2 is SYGVNS. Trimming left V 0 bases short and J 8 bases short, with 13 bases between. The CDR3 sequence is CASSEYEGPGEKLFF. CDR3 DNA sequence: TGTGCCAGCAGTGAATACGAGGGCCCAGGAGAAAAACTGTTTTTT.

This sequence joins TRBV5-6 and TRBJ1-1; D is ambiguous. CDR3 size: 14 residues. Germline V gene data show CDR1 as SGHDT and CDR2 as YYEEEE. Deletions cut 2 bases from V and 2 bases from J, with 10 bases between. This chain's CDR3 is CASSFRQLNTEAFF. The CDR3 coding sequence is TGTGCCAGCAGCTTCCGGCAGTTAAACACTGAAGCTTTCTTT.

The chain employs TRBV5-1 and TRBJ1-1; no clear D. CDR3 length: 13 residues. The germline V and J ends were trimmed by 0 bases and 7 bases, with 10 bases remaining between them. Germline-derived CDR1 and CDR2 are SGHRS and YFSETQ. The CDR3 DNA follows: TGCGCCAGCAGCTTGGTTGCGTCAGATGAAGCTTTCTTT. The encoded protein is CASSLVASDEAFF.

The V and J genes are TRBV28 and TRBJ2-7; 7 positions agree with TRBD1. The CDR3 spans 14 residues. Per the germline V gene, CDR1 is MDHEN and CDR2 is SYDVKM. Germline trimming cut 7 bases from V and 4 bases from J; bases unmatched to any gene: 10. The CDR3 region has the DNA TGTGCCAGCACCCAACCGGGACAGCATTACGAGCAGTACTTC. It codes for CASTQPGQHYEQYF.

V is TRBV12-5 and J is TRBJ2-3; 13 bases map to TRBD2. Germline V lookup: CDR1 LGHNT, CDR2 FRNRAP. Unmatched junction bases numbered 3, after V lost 1 base and J lost 2 bases. The CDR3 extends over 17 amino acids. The CDR3 DNA sequence: TGTGCTAGTGGTTTGGGACTAGCGGGGGGATACACAGATACGCAGTATTTT. Translated: CASGLGLAGGYTDTQYF.

The chain combines TRBV6-5 with TRBJ1-3, with D unresolved. This CDR3 is 13 amino acids long. Germline V gives CDR1 MNHEY, CDR2 SVGAGI. Trimming pared 7 bases from V and 0 bases from J, leaving 7 bases between. In DNA, the CDR3 is TGTGCCAGCATGCCCACCTCTGGAAACACCATATATTTT. Translated, it gives CASMPTSGNTIYF.

This clone has more than one count but fewer than ten. The genes are TRBV23-1 and TRBJ2-7, with 9 bases matching TRBD1. TRBV23-1 is placed among ORFs of uncertain function. The V gene end was trimmed by 3 bases and the J gene end by 2 bases; junction bases not matched to a gene: 11. The CDR3 is made up of 17 amino acids. CDR3 DNA sequence: TGCGCCAGCAGTCACCCGGGACAGGGAACTTGCCCCTACGAGCAGTACTTC. Its protein product is CASSHPGQGTCPYEQYF.

The DNA of the CDR3 is TGTGCCAGCAGTTTACGACACACCTACGAGCAGTACTTC. Its translation: CASSLRHTYEQYF. The chain joins TRBV12-3 or TRBV12-4 to TRBJ2-7; D remains ambiguous. The CDR3 length is 13 residues. Trimming shortened V by 2 bases and J by 2 bases, and 7 bases separated the two germline ends.

CDR3 region: CASSVVTSAVYGYTF. CDR3 DNA: TGTGCCAGTAGTGTAGTTACCAGCGCCGTCTATGGCTACACCTTC. The rearrangement joins TRBV19 to TRBJ1-2; no clear D gene. The CDR3 covers 15 residues. Germline CDR1 LNHDA, CDR2 SQIVND (reference sequence). V was clipped by 5 bases and J by 4 bases, with 17 bases between them. Drawing the rest from reference TRBV19 and TRBJ1-2, the complete variable domain is DGGITQSPKYLFRKEGQNVTLSCEQNLNHDAMYWYRQDPGQGLRLIYYSQIVNDFQKGDIAEGYSVSREKKESFPLTVTSAQKNPTAFYLCASSVVTSAVYGYTFGSGTRLTVV.

The chain recombines TRBV11-1 with TRBJ1-2; D possibly corresponds to TRBD1 (5 bases). Germline loops: CDR1 SGHAT, CDR2 FQDESV (reference sequence). V gave up 5 bases and J gave up 0 bases, with 10 bases separating them. The CDR3 runs to 14 residues. The CDR3 coding sequence is TGTGCCAGCAGCATCTCGACAGCTAACTATGGCTACACCTTC. This translates into CASSISTANYGYTF.

J is TRBJ2-6 and V is TRBV30, with D uncertain. V gave up 0 bases and J gave up 0 bases, with 3 bases separating them. Germline V gene sequence: CDR1 GTSNPN, CDR2 SVGIG (reference sequence). The CDR3 spans 14 residues. CDR3 DNA sequence: TGTGCCTGGAGTGTACCCTCTGGGGCCAACGTCCTGACTTTC. Protein sequence: CAWSVPSGANVLTF.

CDR3 loop: CSAVQSHEQFF. The CDR3 region has the DNA TGCAGTGCGGTGCAATCTCATGAGCAGTTCTTC. V usage is TRBV20-1 and J usage is TRBJ2-1; D call uncertain. The CDR3 contains 11 residues. V was shortened by 6 bases and J by 8 bases, with 11 bases between the two germline ends. The germline V gene encodes CDR1 DFQATT and CDR2 SNEGSKA (reference sequence).

J is TRBJ2-5 and V is TRBV5-1; TRBD1 agrees at 7 bases. Germline-derived CDR1 and CDR2 are SGHRS and YFSETQ. The V and J ends lost 3 bases and 5 bases, in that order; junction bases with no gene match: 7. This CDR3 is 14 amino acids long. Here the CDR3 reads CASSSDRVDETQYF. The CDR3 DNA sequence: TGCGCCAGCAGCTCCGACAGGGTCGATGAGACCCAGTACTTC.

As DNA, the CDR3 is TGCGCCAGCAGCCAAGGGGACAGGGATAGCAATGAGCAGTTCTTC. Encoded protein: CASSQGDRDSNEQFF. The chain is built from TRBV4-1 and TRBJ2-1; TRBD1 matches at 9 bases. Per germline, CDR1 MGHRA and CDR2 YSYEKL. The CDR3 covers 15 residues. V trimming: 1 base; J trimming: 6 bases; junction bases outside the gene matches: 4.

The J gene is TRBJ2-7, the V gene TRBV18; 8 bases map to TRBD1. CDR1 KGHSH and CDR2 LQKENI come from the germline V gene. The CDR3 is 15 amino acids. V was pared by 1 base and J by 3 bases, with 5 bases of the junction left unmatched. The CDR3 region is CASSPRTGSNYEQYF. As DNA, the CDR3 is TGTGCCAGCTCACCACGGACAGGGAGTAACTACGAGCAGTACTTC.

This clone appeared a single time. This rearrangement joins TRBV29-1 to TRBJ1-1; TRBD1 aligns across 12 bases. The V and J ends lost 3 bases and 5 bases, in that order; junction bases with no gene match: 7. The V gene's germline CDR1 is SQVTM and CDR2 ANQGSEA. The CDR3 spans 15 residues. The CDR3 region is CSVDAPGQGATEAFF. The CDR3 nucleotides are TGCAGCGTTGATGCCCCGGGACAGGGGGCAACTGAAGCTTTCTTT.